This T cell receptor beta chain was sequenced in a study of T cells after posttransplantation cyclophosphamide. The CDR3 has 14 residues. V lost 1 base and J lost 3; bases outside the gene matches: 1. Germline V gene sequence: CDR1 LGHNA, CDR2 YNFKEQ. Repertoires were generated with immunoSEQ multiplex PCR, while TCRdb's copy carries only in-frame clones and drops some. Among some 22,000 clones listed, approximately 85% were seen once. V and J are TRBV4-2 and TRBJ2-5, with 8 bases that match TRBD1. Sequencing was performed on PBMCs. The receptor comes from a woman in her fifties or sixties with a blood cancer, CMV-positive, and with a related stem cell donor. CDR3 loop: CASSQAGQEETQYF. In DNA form, the CDR3 reads TGTGCCAGCAGCCAAGCGGGACAGGAAGAGACCCAGTACTTC.